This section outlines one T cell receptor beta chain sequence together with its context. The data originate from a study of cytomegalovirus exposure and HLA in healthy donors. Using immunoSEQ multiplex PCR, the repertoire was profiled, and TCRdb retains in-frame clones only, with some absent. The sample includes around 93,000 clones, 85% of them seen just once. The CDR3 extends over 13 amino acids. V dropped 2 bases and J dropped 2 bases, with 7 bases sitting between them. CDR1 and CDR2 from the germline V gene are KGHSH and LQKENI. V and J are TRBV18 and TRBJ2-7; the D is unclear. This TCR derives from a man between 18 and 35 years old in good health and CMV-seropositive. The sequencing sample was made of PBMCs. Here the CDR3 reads CASSPTTTYEQYF. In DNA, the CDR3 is TGTGCCAGCTCACCAACGACAACCTACGAGCAGTACTTC.